The source of this T cell receptor beta chain is a study of spatial heterogeneity in lung cancer (dated 2019 in TCRdb). Regarding the complete study: Beta-chain transcripts were consistently detected in greater numbers than alpha-chain transcripts, which likely reflected higher beta-chain transcript abundance. Both alpha and beta chains were TCR-sequenced in samples taken at surgery, namely 220 tumor regions, around 61 matched nontumor lung samples and over 55 PBMC samples. The study linked features of the TCR repertoire to counts of nonsynonymous mutations, which were determined by whole-exome sequencing of tumor tissue. In the raw uncorrected reads, each unique combination of TCR and UMI appeared on average more than ten times. In non-small cell lung cancer, the study made a quantitative comparison of TCR alpha and beta repertoires among multiple tumor regions, matched nontumor lung and blood.

Library generation was performed with 5' RACE. Sequencing took place on a NextSeq 500. To allow correction of PCR and sequencing errors, the TCR library protocol tagged every TCR cDNA molecule with a unique molecular identifier. The study's own analysis went as follows. TCR identification, UMI-based error correction and CDR3 extraction were all carried out with Decombinator tools. Expanded TCRs were defined as those above a frequency of 2 per 1,000, corresponding to the top 1% of the tumor frequency distribution. Renyi diversity was computed with the R vegan package after each repertoire had been subsampled 100 times to 5,000 TCRs. To build CDR3 similarity networks, amino acid triplet string-kernel similarity was used, and CDR3s were connected when their pairwise similarity was above 0.82. TCRdb ran its own pipeline on the public reads, namely fastp trimming at Q25 and MiXCR clone calling, and kept in-frame beta chains. For every CDR3 protein sequence, its rows merge into one entry that carries the most common genes and DNA. The V and J calls, along with clone size, are taken from TCRdb and not from the paper's own processing. For this sample there are 25,000 to 30,000 distinct CDR3 sequences; around 13% appear just once. Less than 30% of the sample is taken by the ten largest.

This clonotype showed up many times. What antigen it recognizes has not been identified. At one boundary the junction diverges from the germline segment, which might be a read error. The time point label of this sample denotes: sample taken at primary tumor resection. Without any cell sorting, TCR sequencing was performed on whole RNA extracted either from tumor and nontumor lung tissue or from cryopreserved PBMC samples. The donors were 72 patients from the lung TRACERx cohort who had early-stage, untreated non-small cell lung cancer. Only patients with enough RNA available from two or more tumor regions were chosen for TCR sequencing. As encoded in the germline V gene, CDR1 is SQVTM while CDR2 is ANQGSEA. The cysteine opens and the phenylalanine closes a CDR3 of 10 amino acids. Only the CDR3 DNA stays, 30 bases, in frame from base 1. Findings and caveats that apply to the study as a whole: Ubiquitous expanded tumor TCRs were found in blood more often at tumor resection than at routine follow-up. Confirming at a functional level the hypothesis that regional TCRs recognize regional mutations was considered to require additional single-cell paired TCR alpha and beta sequencing.

Specimen: PBMCs, collected at surgery. This clonotype was sampled from a female donor with early-stage non-small cell lung cancer. The chain is encoded by TRBV29-1 joined to TRBJ1-1, with the D gene not clear enough to name. The base sequence is TGCAGCGTTGTTCTCTCCCGATTGGTCTTT. Its protein reads: CSVVLSRLVF.